Included here is one T cell receptor beta chain sequence, with context. This clonotype was seen more than once but under ten times. Its cognate antigen has yet to be identified. No qualities accompany the bases; no much larger clone lies one base away. According to the germline V gene, CDR1 reads SQVTM and CDR2 reads ANQGSEA. Cut back by 5 bases and 2 bases, the V and J ends lie 10 bases apart. The CDR3 contains 13 residues, cysteine and phenylalanine counted. This entry keeps only the CDR3 DNA: 39 bases, framed from base 1. Interpreted using the paper, the time point label stands for: sample taken at primary tumor resection. Without any cell sorting, TCR sequencing was performed on whole RNA extracted either from tumor and nontumor lung tissue or from cryopreserved PBMC samples. The donors were more than 60 patients from the lung TRACERx cohort who had early-stage, untreated non-small cell lung cancer. Only patients for whom sufficient RNA was available from at least two tumor regions were selected for TCR sequencing.

This entry comes from a study of spatial heterogeneity in lung cancer (dated by TCRdb to between 2019 and 2020). For context, the study as a whole: Beta-chain transcripts were consistently detected in greater numbers than alpha-chain transcripts, which likely reflected higher beta-chain transcript abundance. In the raw uncorrected reads, each unique combination of TCR and UMI appeared on average more than ten times. The study quantitatively compared TCR alpha and beta repertoires across multiple tumor regions, matched nontumor lung and blood in non-small cell lung cancer. TCR repertoire features were related to nonsynonymous mutation counts determined by whole-exome sequencing of tumor tissue. At surgery, hundreds of tumor regions, 64 matched nontumor lung samples and 56 PBMC samples were TCR-sequenced for both alpha and beta chains. What the work shows at the level of the full study, not this receptor alone: Confirming at a functional level the hypothesis that regional TCRs recognize regional mutations was considered to require additional single-cell paired TCR alpha and beta sequencing. Ubiquitous expanded tumor TCRs were detected in blood more often at tumor resection than at routine follow-up.

Preparation of the library involved 5' RACE. TCRdb records NextSeq 500 as the sequencer. To allow correction of PCR and sequencing errors, the TCR library protocol tagged every TCR cDNA molecule with a unique molecular identifier. As for the authors' bioinformatics: Decombinator tools were used for TCR identification, UMI-based error correction and CDR3 extraction. TCRs above a frequency of 2 per 1,000, corresponding to the top 1% of the tumor frequency distribution, were defined as expanded. Rényi diversity was computed with the R vegan package after subsampling each repertoire 100 times to 5,000 TCRs. To build CDR3 similarity networks, amino acid triplet string-kernel similarity was used, and CDR3s were connected when their pairwise similarity was above 0.82. TCRdb reran the public reads through fastp at Q25 and MiXCR, keeping productive beta chains. Each entry is one CDR3 protein sequence, shown with its most common DNA and genes. These V and J calls rely on TCRdb rather than the paper's analysis. In all, the sample holds about 92,000 distinct CDR3 sequences, and roughly 12% of those were seen once. Of the sample, roughly two fifths falls within the top ten clones.

The clonotype was recovered from a male donor with early-stage non-small cell lung cancer. The chain was built from TRBV29-1 and TRBJ2-1, with no confidently assigned D gene. The material was PBMCs, obtained at surgery. The CDR3 reads as follows: CSVREITYNEQFF. The nucleotide sequence reads as follows: TGCAGCGTTCGTGAGATAACCTACAATGAGCAGTTCTTC.